The next 13 T cell receptor beta chains were all read from a single sample in a study of shared clonotypes between healthy human individuals. Some clones are missing from TCRdb's copy, which holds only in-frame ones; the method was immunoSEQ multiplex PCR. The data show a few million clones, over 85% seen once. Sample: naive CD4+ T cells sorted from blood. This sample's subset: CD45RA+ positively selected. Receptors were obtained from a young man in good health.

V usage is TRBV19 and J usage is TRBJ1-5, with D perhaps TRBD1 (6 bases). CDR1 LNHDA and CDR2 SQIVND come from the germline V gene (reference sequence). Trimming shortened V by 6 bases and J by 7 bases, and 13 bases separated the two germline ends. The CDR3 extends over 13 amino acids. The chain's CDR3 is CASRGQWFQPQHF. The CDR3 bases are TGTGCCAGTAGGGGACAATGGTTCCAGCCCCAGCATTTT.

A word on this clone: Other DNA sequences in the sample encode the same CDR3. The J gene is TRBJ1-5, the V gene TRBV9, with a weak D call TRBD1 (5 bases). There are 15 residues in the CDR3. V was shortened by 0 bases and J by 0 bases, with 7 bases between the two germline ends. The germline CDR1 and CDR2 sequences are SGDLS and YYNGEE. The CDR3 sequence is CASSVGQNSNQPQHF. For the CDR3, the DNA is TGTGCCAGCAGCGTAGGACAGAATAGCAATCAGCCCCAGCATTTT.

The chain links TRBV18 to TRBJ2-6; 11 nucleotides match TRBD1. Trimming at V came to 6 bases and at J to 0 bases, leaving 1 base not matched to a gene. The V gene's germline CDR1 is KGHSH and CDR2 LQKENI. CDR3 length: 16 residues. The CDR3 is CASSGQGASGANVLTF. DNA of the CDR3: TGTGCCAGCTCCGGACAGGGGGCCTCTGGGGCCAACGTCCTGACTTTC.

This clone was observed a handful of times. The J gene is TRBJ1-1, the V gene TRBV11-2; the D gene is possibly TRBD1 (5 bases). The V gene lost 5 bases and the J gene lost 6 bases, with 10 bases spanning the gap. The CDR3 sequence is 12 residues long. Germline values: CDR1 SGHAT, CDR2 FQNNGV. The CDR3 loop reads CASSNRSPEAFF. The CDR3 nucleotides are TGTGCCAGCAGCAACAGGAGTCCTGAAGCTTTCTTT. The entire variable domain, with the rest obtained from reference TRBV11-2 and TRBJ1-1, is as follows: EAGVAQSPRYKIIEKRQSVAFWCNPISGHATLYWYQQILGQGPKLLIQFQNNGVVDDSQLPKDRFSAERLKGVDSTLKIQPAKLEDSAVYLCASSNRSPEAFFGQGTRLTVV.

V gene TRBV29-1 combines with J gene TRBJ1-2; D unclear. CDR1 and CDR2 from the germline V gene are SQVTM and ANQGSEA. CDR3 length: 11 amino acids. The V and J ends lost 8 bases and 6 bases respectively, with 13 bases between them. The CDR3: CSLGRDDGYTF. CDR3 bases: TGCAGCCTAGGCCGAGATGATGGCTACACCTTC.

The chain combines TRBV2 with TRBJ1-1, with 7 bases identical to TRBD1. The CDR3 consists of 15 residues. Germline values: CDR1 SNHLY, CDR2 FYNNEI. With V trimmed by 7 bases and J by 4 bases, 12 bases remained unmatched. The CDR3 loop reads CASTSPTGRATEAFF. DNA of the CDR3: TGTGCCAGCACAAGCCCGACAGGGAGGGCCACTGAAGCTTTCTTT.

The V gene is TRBV7-9, the J gene TRBJ1-4; D is perhaps TRBD1 (6 bases). CDR1 and CDR2 (germline): SEHNR, FQNEAQ (reference sequence). CDR3 length equals 14 residues. V gave up 3 bases and J gave up 4 bases, with 9 bases separating them. The CDR3 DNA reads as TGTGCCAGCAGCTTCCAGGGGATTAATGAAAAACTGTTTTTT. Protein sequence: CASSFQGINEKLFF.

The V gene is TRBV29-1, the J gene TRBJ2-2; D is unresolved. V dropped 7 bases and J dropped 0 bases, with 12 bases sitting between them. The CDR3 is made up of 14 amino acids. From germline, CDR1 is SQVTM and CDR2 ANQGSEA. CDR3 region: CSARPGANTGELFF. DNA of the CDR3: TGCAGCGCCCGGCCAGGTGCGAACACCGGGGAGCTGTTTTTT.

Here the CDR3 DNA reads TGTGCCAGCAGTGAAGGGGGAGGCGAAAAACTGTTTTTT. This codes for CASSEGGGEKLFF. J is TRBJ1-4 and V is TRBV6-5, with D perhaps TRBD1 (6 bases). This CDR3 contains 13 residues. Trimming removed 5 bases at V and 8 bases at J, with 12 bases between. The germline CDR1 and CDR2 sequences are MNHEY and SVGAGI.

The V and J genes are TRBV30 and TRBJ2-7, with TRBD1 matching 9 bases. The CDR3 has 13 amino acids. V shed 6 bases and J 4 bases; nucleotides not matched to a gene: 7. The germline CDR1 and CDR2 sequences are GTSNPN and SVGIG (reference sequence). The DNA of the CDR3 is TGTGCCTGTTGGACAGGGGTGGGTTACGAGCAGTACTTC. Protein product: CACWTGVGYEQYF.

This chain uses TRBV7-9 with TRBJ2-7; no clear D gene. Trimming pared 5 bases from V and 0 bases from J, leaving 14 bases between. This CDR3 region has 15 residues. CDR1 SEHNR and CDR2 FQNEAQ come from the germline V gene (reference sequence). The chain's CDR3 is CASSESRQNSYEQYF. The CDR3 nucleotides are TGTGCCAGCAGCGAATCACGACAAAACTCCTACGAGCAGTACTTC.

This chain joins TRBV6-1 and TRBJ2-1, with 7 bases matching TRBD2. J gave up 2 bases and V 3 bases, and 4 bases lay outside the gene matches. The germline CDR1 and CDR2 sequences are MNHNS and SASEGT. The CDR3 has 15 residues. The CDR3 loop reads CASSDTSEAYNEQFF. DNA for the CDR3: TGTGCCAGCAGTGATACTAGCGAAGCCTACAATGAGCAGTTCTTC.

Here the CDR3 reads CASSEKVRQSYGYTF. The DNA for the CDR3 is TGTGCCAGCAGTGAAAAAGTTAGACAGAGCTATGGCTACACCTTC. The J gene is TRBJ1-2, the V gene TRBV6-1; perhaps TRBD1 as D (5 bases). CDR3 length equals 15 residues. The germline CDR1 and CDR2 sequences are MNHNS and SASEGT. V was clipped by 2 bases and J by 4 bases, with 14 bases between them.